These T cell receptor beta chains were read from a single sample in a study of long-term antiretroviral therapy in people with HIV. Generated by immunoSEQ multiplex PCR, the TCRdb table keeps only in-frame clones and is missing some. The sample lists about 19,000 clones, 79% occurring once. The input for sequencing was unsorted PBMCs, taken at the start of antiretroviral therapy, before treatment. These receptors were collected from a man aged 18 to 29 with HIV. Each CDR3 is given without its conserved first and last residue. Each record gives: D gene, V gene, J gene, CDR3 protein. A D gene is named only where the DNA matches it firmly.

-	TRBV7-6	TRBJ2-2	ASSLARGVTGELF
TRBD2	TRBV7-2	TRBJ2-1	ASRRGTSGYNEQF
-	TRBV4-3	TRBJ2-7	ASSQGTVPLYEQY
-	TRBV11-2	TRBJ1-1	ASSLDMGGNTEAF
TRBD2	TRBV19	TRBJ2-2	ASTSPPGLRSNTGELF
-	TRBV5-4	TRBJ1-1	ASSSPKKQLQNTEAF
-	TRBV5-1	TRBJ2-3	ASSWDTGFLVTQY
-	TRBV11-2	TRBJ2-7	ASSPDSFEQY
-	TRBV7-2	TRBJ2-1	ASSLGSGVVYNEQF
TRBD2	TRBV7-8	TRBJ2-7	ASSLTSGVYEQY
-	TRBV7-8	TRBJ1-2	ASSLAKSSGGL